This T cell receptor (beta chain) was obtained from a study of T cell repertoires in cytomegalovirus infection. Study overall: From public TCR beta signatures came an indication of both CMV infection and matching HLA type. Regarding the study as a whole: The response measured ex vivo was dominated by TCR beta clonotypes (HLA-C-restricted and CMV-specific). Frequencies of public TCR beta families were cumulated, and this identified carriers of CMV plus the relevant HLA.

About this clonotype: Its antigen is undetermined.

CDR1 is SGHVS, CDR2 FNYEAQ, per germline. The CDR3 loop spans 15 amino acids. The J segment lost 10 bases and the V segment lost 1 base, leaving 12 bases of the junction unmatched. Using its own MiXCR run on the reads, TCRdb lists one record per CDR3 protein. The sample consists of 300,000 to 400,000 distinct CDR3 sequences, roughly 20% of them appearing once. The sequencing sample was made of PBMCs. This sequence was found in a human donor in good health (CMV status not recorded). Some clones in this sample may be carry-over from other donors' samples. The genes are TRBV7-6 and TRBJ1-1; 7 nucleotides agree with TRBD1. In nucleotides, the CDR3 is TGTGCCAGCAGCTTAGGACAGGGTGGATCGTTCTCAGCTTTCTTT. It encodes CASSLGQGGSFSAFF.